The count of the clone carrying this T cell receptor beta chain is one. Antigen: not known. The protocol was immunoSEQ multiplex PCR, while the TCRdb copy is restricted to in-frame clones and leaves out a portion. The data show around 160,000 clones, 91% seen once. This CDR3 is built from 14 residues. The germline V gene encodes CDR1 MRHNA and CDR2 SNTAGT. The V and J ends lost 3 bases and 10 bases, in that order; junction bases with no gene match: 5. This entry belongs to a study of T cell responses to AZD1222 COVID-19 vaccine. General study points: Vaccine-associated CD4 TCRs ranged over spike, dominating at 160-218 and 743-854. In the spike-specific TCR repertoire, nearly half reportedly target unmutated variant regions.

The chain couples TRBV6-4 to TRBJ2-1; TRBD1 matches at 11 bases. The sequence was collected from an adult in good health. The source material was peripheral blood, sampled on day 0 of AZD1222 vaccination. CDR3 residues: CASSEGTGGTEQFF. The CDR3 nucleotides read TGTGCCAGCAGTGAAGGGACAGGGGGAACGGAGCAGTTCTTC.